In this sample, the clone carrying this T cell receptor beta chain turned up a few times. Its target is not known. The data derive from a study of CD8 T cells in ankylosing spondylitis. 5'-RACE, quantitative and with molecular barcodes, yielded the TCR beta libraries. MiXCR was run by TCRdb on the 5' RACE reads, yielding one entry per CDR3 protein. The table shows around 770,000 distinct CDR3 sequences, with 10% to 15% occurring only once. Points from the study as a whole: CD8+ by phenotype, disease-linked clones were relatively rare in peripheral blood. In ankylosing spondylitis blood, a motif of seven to nine highly homologous TCR beta variants appeared characteristic. Some of the motif variants had earlier been found in reactive arthritis patients' fluid and blood. Disease-linked clones were reportedly significantly enriched in matched ankylosing spondylitis synovial fluid.

Germline V gives CDR1 MNHEY, CDR2 SVGAGI. With 2 bases clipped from V and 1 base from J, the junction kept 11 bases outside the gene matches. CDR3 size: 18 residues. The chain employs TRBV6-5 and TRBJ2-1, with TRBD2 identical over 7 bases. The sequence derives from a male donor with ankylosing spondylitis. The sample taken for sequencing was blood, either unsorted or a sorted T cell fraction (not recorded which). This chain's CDR3 is CASSYKASGSLSYNEQFF. As DNA, the CDR3 is TGTGCCAGCAGTTACAAAGCTAGCGGATCGTTGTCCTACAATGAGCAGTTCTTC.